This T cell receptor beta chain was profiled in a study of blood T cell repertoires in COVID-19. Turning to the study itself: The United States, Italy and Spain provided the acute and convalescent COVID-19 samples. PBMCs, B-cell-depleted T cells, or T cells were the source of the cDNA or gDNA that made up the material.

Original analysis: Scientists estimated how many nucleated cells there were by amplifying reference gene primers. The assay was immunoSEQ multiplex PCR, and TCRdb's table has in-frame clones only and misses some. That table is the source of V, J and clone size, and D and trimming were worked out from the DNA. This sample has around 57,000 clones, with about 86% found just once. The CDR3 sequence is 14 residues long. V trimming: 0 bases; J trimming: 6 bases; junction bases outside the gene matches: 5. CDR1 SGHRS and CDR2 YFSETQ come from the germline V gene. This TCR was sampled from a woman older than 75 with active COVID-19. The chain carries TRBV5-1 and TRBJ1-2; 7 bases are a match to TRBD1. The sample taken for sequencing was peripheral blood. CDR3 in DNA: TGCGCCAGCAGCTTGGAAGGAGGGGGCAATGGCTACACCTTC. Translating gives CASSLEGGGNGYTF.